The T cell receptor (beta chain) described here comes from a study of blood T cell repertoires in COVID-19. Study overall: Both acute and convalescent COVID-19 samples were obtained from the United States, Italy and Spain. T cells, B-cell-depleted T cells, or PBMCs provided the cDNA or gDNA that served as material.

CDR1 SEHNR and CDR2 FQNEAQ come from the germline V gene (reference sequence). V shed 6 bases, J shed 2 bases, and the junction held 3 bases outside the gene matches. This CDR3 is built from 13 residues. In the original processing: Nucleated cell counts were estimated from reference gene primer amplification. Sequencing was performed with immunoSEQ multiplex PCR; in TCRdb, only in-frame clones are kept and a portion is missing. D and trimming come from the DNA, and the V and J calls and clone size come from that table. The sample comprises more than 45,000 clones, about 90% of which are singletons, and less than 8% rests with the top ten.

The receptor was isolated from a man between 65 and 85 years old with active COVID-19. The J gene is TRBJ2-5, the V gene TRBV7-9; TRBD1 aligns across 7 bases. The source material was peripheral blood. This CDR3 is CASSQQGQETQYF. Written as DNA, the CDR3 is TGTGCCAGCAGTCAACAGGGGCAAGAGACCCAGTACTTC.